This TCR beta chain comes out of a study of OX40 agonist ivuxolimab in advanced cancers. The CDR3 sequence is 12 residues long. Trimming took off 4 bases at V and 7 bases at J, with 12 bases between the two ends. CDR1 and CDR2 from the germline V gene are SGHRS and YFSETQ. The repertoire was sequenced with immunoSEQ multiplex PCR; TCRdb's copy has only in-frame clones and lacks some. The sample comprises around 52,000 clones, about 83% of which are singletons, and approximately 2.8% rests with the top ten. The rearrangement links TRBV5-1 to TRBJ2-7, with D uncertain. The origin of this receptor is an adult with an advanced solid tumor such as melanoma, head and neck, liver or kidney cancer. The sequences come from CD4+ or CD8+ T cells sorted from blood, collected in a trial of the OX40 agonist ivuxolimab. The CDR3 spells CASSPDLGEQYF. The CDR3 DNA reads TGCGCCAGCAGCCCGGACCTGGGAGAGCAGTACTTC.